A single sample gave rise to the 21 T cell receptor beta chains below, sequenced in a study of blood T cell repertoires in COVID-19. Assay used: immunoSEQ multiplex PCR; TCRdb lists only in-frame clones, some missing. The sample yields 100,000 to 150,000 clones, 85% seen once. Material for sequencing was peripheral blood. These TCRs come from a woman of 80 years or more with acute or convalescent COVID-19.

The CDR3 DNA is TGTGCCAGCAGTCCCTCCGGACATATGAACACTGAAGCTTTCTTT. It specifies CASSPSGHMNTEAFF. The chain combines TRBV11-2 with TRBJ1-1; D perhaps matches TRBD1 (5 bases). With 6 bases removed from V and 0 bases from J, the gap between germline ends came to 14 bases. The germline gives CDR1 SGHAT, CDR2 FQNNGV. The length of the CDR3 is 15 residues.

The chain recombines TRBV29-1 with TRBJ2-7; TRBD2 aligns across 7 bases. Per the germline V gene, CDR1 is SQVTM and CDR2 is ANQGSEA. This CDR3 comprises 15 residues. V trimming: 5 bases; J trimming: 3 bases; junction bases outside the gene matches: 13. The CDR3 region has the DNA TGCAGCGTTAGACCGGGGGGAGGTCCCCTCTACGAGCAGTACTTC. Protein product: CSVRPGGGPLYEQYF.

The rearrangement uses TRBV28 and TRBJ1-2; D call uncertain. V was pared by 6 bases and J by 2 bases, with 10 bases between. The CDR3 has 13 amino acids. Germline V gene sequence: CDR1 MDHEN, CDR2 SYDVKM. The CDR3 spells CASSVRLNYGYTF. As DNA, the CDR3 is TGTGCCAGCAGCGTGAGGTTGAACTATGGCTACACCTTC.

This chain connects TRBV9 to TRBJ2-3, with 8 nucleotides matching TRBD2. V was clipped by 4 bases and J by 1 base; unmatched bases: 8. The CDR3 runs to 16 residues. The germline V gene encodes CDR1 SGDLS and CDR2 YYNGEE. CDR3 coding DNA: TGTGCCAGCAGCCCAAACCGGGGGGGCGGCACAGATACGCAGTATTTT. The encoded protein is CASSPNRGGGTDTQYF.

The chain carries TRBV5-1 and TRBJ2-6; 7 nucleotides match TRBD1. The CDR3 covers 17 residues. CDR1 is SGHRS and CDR2 is YFSETQ in the germline V gene. The V segment lost 4 bases and the J segment 0 bases; nucleotides outside the gene matches: 7. The chain's CDR3 is CASSTGTAYSGANVLTF. CDR3 DNA: TGCGCCAGCAGCACCGGGACAGCGTACTCTGGGGCCAACGTCCTGACTTTC.

This chain links TRBV4-3 with TRBJ1-1; tentative D call: TRBD1 (6 bases). V was clipped by 0 bases and J by 5 bases, with 16 bases between them. This CDR3 contains 16 residues. In germline, CDR1 is LGHNA, CDR2 YSLEER. CDR3 bases: TGCGCCAGCAGCCAAGACAGCATCAGGGGAGAAACTGAAGCTTTCTTT. It codes for CASSQDSIRGETEAFF.

In nucleotides, the CDR3 is TGTGCCAGTAGTCCATCCGGGACAGGCTCCTACGAGCAGTACTTC. Translation: CASSPSGTGSYEQYF. The chain is built from TRBV19 and TRBJ2-7; TRBD1 agrees at 8 bases. Germline V CDR1 and CDR2: LNHDA, SQIVND (reference sequence). Trimming cost V 5 bases and J 0 bases; bases outside gene matches: 6. The CDR3 runs to 15 residues.

The chain recombines TRBV2 with TRBJ2-5; D possibly corresponds to TRBD1 (6 bases). CDR3 size: 14 residues. From germline, CDR1 is SNHLY and CDR2 FYNNEI. Trimming removed 4 bases from V and 1 base from J, with 10 bases in between. For the CDR3, the DNA is TGTGCCAGCAGTGGACGAGGGGGCCAAGAGACCCAGTACTTC. Translated: CASSGRGGQETQYF.

The table lists this clone with a few counts. This chain connects TRBV18 to TRBJ1-1, with a possible D match to TRBD1 (6 bases). The CDR3 length is 14 residues. Germline CDR1 is KGHSH and CDR2 is LQKENI. The V and J ends lost 6 bases and 4 bases respectively, with 15 bases between them. The CDR3 here is CASSPAGQSTEAFF. The DNA for the CDR3 is TGTGCCAGCTCTCCGGCCGGACAGAGCACTGAAGCTTTCTTT.

This rearrangement joins TRBV19 to TRBJ1-1, with D unresolved. The V end was cut by 5 bases, the J end by 8 bases, with 12 bases between. The CDR3 extends over 12 amino acids. Germline lookup yields CDR1 LNHDA and CDR2 SQIVND (reference sequence). CDR3 residues: CASSATGREAFF. Written as DNA, the CDR3 is TGTGCCAGTAGTGCCACCGGGAGAGAAGCTTTCTTT.

This chain joins TRBV7-8 and TRBJ2-1; 8 nucleotides agree with TRBD1. This CDR3 comprises 18 residues. Germline V CDR1 and CDR2: SGHVS, FQNEAQ. J gave up 0 bases and V 2 bases, and 9 bases lay outside the gene matches. The CDR3 region is CASSLTTRDRISYNEQFF. In DNA, the CDR3 is TGTGCCAGCAGCTTAACCACTCGGGACAGGATCTCCTACAATGAGCAGTTCTTC.

This clone was counted once. The genes are TRBV4-2 and TRBJ2-2; 7 positions agree with TRBD2. The CDR3 is 17 residues long. The J segment lost 5 bases and the V segment lost 0 bases, leaving 9 bases of the junction unmatched. CDR1 is LGHNA and CDR2 is YNFKEQ in the germline V gene. CDR3: CASSQDRTRGVTGELFF. Here the CDR3 DNA reads TGTGCCAGCAGCCAAGACCGGACTAGAGGCGTGACCGGGGAGCTGTTTTTT.

This sequence joins TRBV5-1 and TRBJ1-6; unclear D gene. Trimming removed 0 bases at V and 7 bases at J, with 5 bases between. CDR3 size: 13 residues. Looked up from germline, CDR1 is SGHRS and CDR2 is YFSETQ. CDR3: CASSLDQNSPLHF. The CDR3 DNA reads TGCGCCAGCAGCTTGGATCAGAATTCACCCCTCCACTTT. The entire variable domain, with the rest obtained from reference TRBV5-1 and TRBJ1-6, is as follows: KAGVTQTPRYLIKTRGQQVTLSCSPISGHRSVSWYQQTPGQGLQFLFEYFSETQRNKGNFPGRFSGRQFSNSRSEMNVSTLELGDSALYLCASSLDQNSPLHFGNGTRLTVT.

The chain combines TRBV6-5 with TRBJ2-5; D is undetermined. V was cut by 3 bases and J by 5 bases, with 10 bases left in between. This CDR3 is 13 amino acids long. The germline V gene has CDR1 MNHEY and CDR2 SVGAGI. The CDR3 loop reads CASSYSFRETQYF. CDR3 bases: TGTGCCAGCAGTTATTCCTTCAGGGAGACCCAGTACTTC.

V gene TRBV15 combines with J gene TRBJ1-1; no clear D. This CDR3 is 14 amino acids long. With 1 base removed from V and 0 bases from J, the gap between germline ends came to 6 bases. From germline, CDR1 is LNHNV and CDR2 YYDKDF (reference sequence). The CDR3 sequence: CATSRGGMNTEAFF. In nucleotides, the CDR3 is TGTGCCACCAGCAGAGGAGGAATGAACACTGAAGCTTTCTTT.

This clone has just one count. This rearrangement joins TRBV12-3 or TRBV12-4 to TRBJ1-1; 7 bases map to TRBD1. The CDR3 has 13 residues. The V segment lost 7 bases and the J segment 4 bases; nucleotides outside the gene matches: 6. The CDR3 DNA sequence: TGTGCCAGCACCTTACAGGGGACCACTGAAGCTTTCTTT. Its protein product is CASTLQGTTEAFF.

The chain recombines TRBV28 with TRBJ2-3; 9 bases match TRBD2. The V gene's germline CDR1 is MDHEN and CDR2 SYDVKM. This CDR3 has 18 residues. V lost 6 bases, J lost 2 bases, and 15 bases stayed unmatched. CDR3: CASSQPNPSGAYTDTQYF. The CDR3 DNA reads TGTGCCAGCAGCCAACCAAATCCTAGCGGGGCTTACACAGATACGCAGTATTTT.

The chain couples TRBV20-1 to TRBJ2-7; the D is unclear. This CDR3 has 13 amino acids. The germline V and J ends were trimmed by 3 bases and 6 bases, with 15 bases remaining between them. Germline CDR1 is DFQATT and CDR2 is SNEGSKA (reference sequence). The CDR3 nucleotides read TGCAGTGCTAGTCCCACAGTATTAGGCGAGCAGTACTTC. Protein product: CSASPTVLGEQYF.

DNA for the CDR3: TGTGCCAGCAGTGGGGGACAGGGGGCGCGTGGTAATGAAAAACTGTTTTTT. It is translated as CASSGGQGARGNEKLFF. The chain is built from TRBV25-1 and TRBJ1-4; 12 nucleotides align to TRBD1. CDR1 is MGHDK and CDR2 is SYGVNS in the germline V gene. V lost 4 bases and J lost 4; bases outside the gene matches: 7. This CDR3 region has 17 residues.

The chain recombines TRBV19 with TRBJ1-3, with TRBD1 matching 7 bases. The CDR3 is 16 amino acids. The junction had 7 bases not matched to a gene; V was cut back by 5 bases and J by 0 bases. Per germline, CDR1 LNHDA and CDR2 SQIVND (reference sequence). As DNA, the CDR3 is TGTGCCAGTAGTTTCGACAGGGCCCACTCTGGAAACACCATATATTTT. Protein: CASSFDRAHSGNTIYF.

V usage is TRBV3-1 (or the pseudogene TRBV3-2) and J usage is TRBJ2-2; 8 bases align to TRBD2. CDR1 and CDR2 from the germline V gene are LGHDT and YNNKEL (reference sequence). V trimming: 3 bases; J trimming: 4 bases; junction bases outside the gene matches: 13. This CDR3 region has 18 residues. In DNA form, the CDR3 reads TGTGCCAGCAGCCATTATTCGGGGGGGCGGGCGAGCACCGGGGAGCTGTTTTTT. It yields the protein CASSHYSGGRASTGELFF.